This TCR beta chain was retrieved from a study of T cells expressing NK-cell markers. Study-level information: Sorted CD3+CD56+NKG2C+, CD3+CD56+NKG2C- and CD3+CD56-NKG2C+ T cells supplied TCR beta repertoires. Points from the study as a whole: Several donors' CD3+CD56-NKG2C+ cells were dominated by the same clonotypes. Dominant NKG2C+ clonotypes accounted for 1.0-7.0% of CD8+ T cells in a handful of donors.

With the 5' RACE reads reprocessed, TCRdb shows one record per CDR3 protein and no DNA. The listing records over 150,000 distinct CDR3 sequences. The CDR3 is made up of 16 amino acids. Germline V gene sequence: CDR1 LGHNA, CDR2 YNFKEQ. Concerning this clonotype: The antigen is unknown.

The rearrangement links TRBV4-2 to TRBJ1-5. The sample was blood T cells: a sorted CD56 or NKG2C T cell subset, CD4+ or CD8+ T cells, or bulk PBMC T cells (not recorded which). The receptor comes from a man aged 18-69 years in good health. The CDR3 sequence: CASSSSSWEGNQPQHF.